The source of this T cell receptor beta chain is a study of cytomegalovirus exposure and HLA in healthy donors. Study-wide context: The early release's HLA-typed donors yielded approximately 85 million unique TCRs.

Findings and limits, study-wide: Relative to equally common others, HLA-associated TCR beta chains showed greater clonal expansion in a later analysis. The only immune exposure information that was available was CMV serostatus. In a later analysis, at a false discovery rate of 0.05, about 17,000 TCR beta sequences matched HLA alleles.

Amplification used 60 Vbeta primers and 13 Jbeta primers. Method: immunoSEQ multiplex PCR; TCRdb's copy keeps in-frame clones and lacks some. The table includes about 190,000 clones, over 70% detected once. Germline CDR1 reads WSHSY; CDR2 reads SAAADI. CDR3 length equals 16 residues. V gave up 0 bases and J gave up 3 bases, with 9 bases separating them. About this clone itself: The antigen remains unidentified.

This sequence was found in a young woman in good health and CMV-seronegative. The sample consisted of PBMCs. V usage is TRBV10-2 and J usage is TRBJ1-6; maybe TRBD1 (6 bases). For the CDR3, the DNA is TGCGCCAGCAGTGAGTCAAGGACAGACTATAATTCACCCCTCCACTTT. Translated: CASSESRTDYNSPLHF.